These 10 T cell receptor beta chains came from one sample sequenced in a study of OX40 agonist ivuxolimab in advanced cancers. TCRdb keeps only in-frame clones here, not all; method: immunoSEQ multiplex PCR. Altogether approximately 82,000 clones are present, 85% being singletons, with the ten largest covering approximately 2.3%. The sample was CD4+ or CD8+ T cells sorted from blood, taken in a trial of the OX40 agonist ivuxolimab. These receptors came from an adult with an advanced solid tumor such as melanoma, head and neck, liver or kidney cancer.

CDR3 protein: CASSFDRGRLMGQPQHF. The CDR3 nucleotides read TGTGCCAGCAGCTTCGACAGGGGGCGCTTGATGGGTCAGCCCCAGCATTTT. The J gene is TRBJ1-5, the V gene TRBV7-9, with 10 nucleotides matching TRBD1. CDR3 length: 17 residues. Germline V gene sequence: CDR1 SEHNR, CDR2 FQNEAQ (reference sequence). V dropped 3 bases and J dropped 6; count of bases not matched to a gene: 11.

The chain couples TRBV5-8 to TRBJ2-4; D is perhaps TRBD1 (6 bases). Trimming stripped 4 bases from V and 6 bases from J, with 11 bases between. CDR1 SGHTS and CDR2 YDEGEE come from the germline V gene. There are 13 residues in the CDR3. CDR3 DNA sequence: TGTGCCAGCAGCCTACTGGACAGAAACATTCAGTACTTC. It encodes CASSLLDRNIQYF.

The chain uses TRBV5-1 and TRBJ1-3; TRBD1 is a possible D gene (5 bases). From germline, CDR1 is SGHRS and CDR2 YFSETQ. The CDR3 is 16 residues long. V was cut by 0 bases and J by 4 bases, with 14 bases left in between. CDR3 loop: CASSLEGTRWGNTIYF. The CDR3 DNA sequence: TGCGCCAGCAGCTTGGAAGGGACCCGGTGGGGAAACACCATATATTTT.

The rearrangement links TRBV5-1 to TRBJ2-5, with 10 bases fitting TRBD2. CDR3 length: 15 residues. Per the germline V gene, CDR1 is SGHRS and CDR2 is YFSETQ. The V segment lost 3 bases and the J segment 3 bases; nucleotides outside the gene matches: 5. CDR3 DNA sequence: TGCGCCAGCAGCTCAAGTAGCGGGGGGAAAGAGACCCAGTACTTC. Translating it yields CASSSSSGGKETQYF.

The chain joins TRBV29-1 to TRBJ2-7; TRBD1 or TRBD2 may be the D gene (5 bases each). The CDR3 spans 13 residues. Germline CDR1 SQVTM, CDR2 ANQGSEA. Trimming took 6 bases from V and 5 from J, leaving 17 bases between them. CDR3 in DNA: TGCAGCGTAGGGACCCCCGGCATGGACGAGCAGTACTTC. As protein: CSVGTPGMDEQYF.

The genes are TRBV10-3 and TRBJ1-4; 8 nucleotides match TRBD1. After removal of 0 bases from V and 8 bases from J, the junction contained 8 bases not matched to a gene. The CDR3 has 16 amino acids. Per germline, CDR1 ENHRY and CDR2 SYGVKD. CDR3: CAISESQGAEVEKLFF. CDR3 sequence (DNA): TGTGCCATCAGTGAGTCGCAGGGGGCGGAGGTCGAAAAACTGTTTTTT.

V gene TRBV5-6 combines with J gene TRBJ2-3; D might be TRBD1 or TRBD2, each matching 5 bases. Germline V CDR1 and CDR2: SGHDT, YYEEEE. V was cut by 0 bases and J by 4 bases, with 12 bases left in between. The CDR3 totals 15 residues. CDR3 nucleotide sequence: TGTGCCAGCAGCTTGGTGGGGGTTAGGGCAGATACGCAGTATTTT. The encoded protein is CASSLVGVRADTQYF.

The V and J genes are TRBV28 and TRBJ2-1; no reliable D call. V lost 4 bases and J 2 bases, leaving 9 bases between the germline ends. This CDR3 is built from 14 residues. CDR1 and CDR2 from the germline V gene are MDHEN and SYDVKM. CDR3 sequence: CASSSTAAYNEQFF. The CDR3, as DNA: TGTGCCAGCAGTTCCACAGCTGCCTACAATGAGCAGTTCTTC.

V is TRBV30 and J is TRBJ2-3; D unclear. CDR1 and CDR2 (germline): GTSNPN, SVGIG (reference sequence). The germline V and J ends were trimmed by 4 bases and 0 bases, with 11 bases remaining between them. The CDR3 length is 14 residues. CDR3 bases: TGTGCCTGGAACGGGCCGACTAGCACAGATACGCAGTATTTT. Translation: CAWNGPTSTDTQYF.

This clone was recorded a few times. V gene TRBV30 combines with J gene TRBJ2-1; D unresolved. The V gene lost 0 bases and the J gene lost 8 bases, with 14 bases spanning the gap. This CDR3 comprises 14 residues. Looked up from germline, CDR1 is GTSNPN and CDR2 is SVGIG (reference sequence). The CDR3 loop is CAWSVPLFVDEQFF. CDR3 in DNA: TGTGCCTGGAGTGTACCTCTCTTCGTCGATGAGCAGTTCTTC.